Below are 32 T cell receptor beta chains sequenced from a single sample in a study of technical replicates of blood from a handful of donors. Here immunoSEQ multiplex PCR was the method, and the copy in TCRdb shows in-frame clones only, minus some. This table has approximately 70,000 clones, under 98% appearing once. Sequencing used T cells isolated from PBMCs. These receptors all come from a human donor in good health.

The rearrangement links TRBV11-2 to TRBJ2-3; 9 bases fit TRBD2. J lost 1 base, V lost 5 bases, and 4 bases had no gene match. The germline CDR1 and CDR2 sequences are SGHAT and FQNNGV. The CDR3 extends over 15 amino acids. The CDR3 sequence is CASSLSGSGTDTQYF. The CDR3 nucleotides read TGTGCCAGCAGCCTTAGCGGGAGTGGCACAGATACGCAGTATTTT.

The count of this clone is one. V is TRBV11-3 and J is TRBJ2-5; D is perhaps TRBD2 (6 bases). The V and J ends lost 4 bases and 4 bases respectively, with 13 bases between them. CDR1 SGHNT and CDR2 YENEEA come from the germline V gene. CDR3 length: 14 residues. This CDR3 is CASSSRTGVETQYF. CDR3 nucleotide sequence: TGTGCCAGCAGCTCCCGGACGGGGGTAGAGACCCAGTACTTC. The full variable domain, its missing parts supplied by reference TRBV11-3 and TRBJ2-5, is EAGVVQSPRYKIIEKKQPVAFWCNPISGHNTLYWYLQNLGQGPELLIRYENEEAVDDSQLPKDRFSAERLKGVDSTLKIQPAELGDSAVYLCASSSRTGVETQYFGPGTRLLVL.

This clone was recorded once. The chain carries TRBV13 and TRBJ2-3, with a tentative D call TRBD1 (5 bases). The CDR3 has 15 residues. Germline loops: CDR1 PRHDT, CDR2 FYEKMQ (reference sequence). Trimming took off 2 bases at V and 4 bases at J, with 13 bases between the two ends. CDR3 sequence (DNA): TGTGCCAGCAGCTTACCTAGAAAGGGGTCAGATACGCAGTATTTT. Its protein is CASSLPRKGSDTQYF.

The J gene is TRBJ2-4, the V gene TRBV5-4; 7 nucleotides align to TRBD1. This CDR3 has 16 residues. Germline CDR1 SGHNT, CDR2 YYREEE (reference sequence). Trimming took 0 bases from V and 0 from J; bases not matched to a gene: 3. CDR3 in DNA: TGTGCCAGCAGCTTGGGAGGGGGCCTAGCCAAAAACATTCAGTACTTC. It specifies CASSLGGGLAKNIQYF.

V is TRBV7-3 and J is TRBJ1-1; no definite D call. Trimming took 5 bases from V and 1 from J, leaving 8 bases between them. There are 13 residues in the CDR3. Per the germline V gene, CDR1 is SGHTA and CDR2 is FQGTGA. This chain's CDR3 is CASSLAKNTEAFF. DNA of the CDR3: TGTGCCAGCAGCCTGGCCAAGAACACTGAAGCTTTCTTT.

This sequence joins TRBV28 and TRBJ2-5; D possibly corresponds to TRBD2 (6 bases). The V end lost 7 bases, the J end lost 5 bases, and 11 bases lay between the germline ends. This CDR3 is 12 amino acids long. The germline gives CDR1 MDHEN, CDR2 SYDVKM. CDR3 loop: CASKEGFETQYF. The CDR3 bases are TGTGCCAGCAAGGAGGGTTTCGAGACCCAGTACTTC. The full variable domain, completed using reference TRBV28 and TRBJ2-5, is DVKVTQSSRYLVKRTGEKVFLECVQDMDHENMFWYRQDPGLGLRLIYFSYDVKMKEKGDIPEGYSVSREKKERFSLILESASTNQTSMYLCASKEGFETQYFGPGTRLLVL.

The chain links TRBV5-4 to TRBJ2-5; 7 positions agree with TRBD1. The CDR3 length is 18 residues. J gave up 2 bases and V 4 bases, and 17 bases lay outside the gene matches. From germline, CDR1 is SGHNT and CDR2 YYREEE (reference sequence). The CDR3 sequence is CASSPPLRQGFLQETQYF. In DNA form, the CDR3 reads TGTGCCAGCAGCCCTCCCCTTAGACAGGGATTCCTTCAAGAGACCCAGTACTTC.

The chain joins TRBV28 to TRBJ2-1; 10 nucleotides align to TRBD2. The V segment lost 4 bases and the J segment 8 bases; nucleotides outside the gene matches: 8. This CDR3 contains 15 residues. Germline V gives CDR1 MDHEN, CDR2 SYDVKM. In nucleotides, the CDR3 is TGTGCCAGCAGTTATAGTTCCAGCGGGAGGGATGAGCAGTTCTTC. Translating gives CASSYSSSGRDEQFF.

This chain joins TRBV30 and TRBJ2-7; 11 bases fit TRBD2. Per germline, CDR1 GTSNPN and CDR2 SVGIG (reference sequence). The CDR3 is 14 amino acids. J gave up 1 base and V 5 bases, and 4 bases lay outside the gene matches. The CDR3 nucleotides are TGTGCCTGGGATCTAGCGGGGGGTTCCTACGAGCAGTACTTC. Translating gives CAWDLAGGSYEQYF.

This chain links TRBV5-1 with TRBJ1-1; 7 bases fit TRBD1. Germline values: CDR1 SGHRS, CDR2 YFSETQ. The V and J ends lost 3 bases and 7 bases, in that order; junction bases with no gene match: 6. This CDR3 contains 13 residues. Written as DNA, the CDR3 is TGCGCCAGCAGCTGGAAGGGGGCGGATGAAGCTTTCTTT. Its protein is CASSWKGADEAFF.

The chain recombines TRBV29-1 with TRBJ2-7; possibly TRBD2 for D (6 bases). The CDR3 is made up of 14 amino acids. Germline CDR1 and CDR2: SQVTM and ANQGSEA. V lost 1 base to trimming and J lost 12 bases, with 22 bases between them. The CDR3: CSVEATDVPGLSYF. The CDR3 nucleotides read TGCAGCGTTGAAGCCACCGACGTACCCGGACTATCGTACTTC.

The genes are TRBV11-1 and TRBJ2-5; D call uncertain. CDR1 and CDR2 (germline): SGHAT, FQDESV (reference sequence). Trimming stripped 7 bases from V and 3 bases from J, with 15 bases between. CDR3 size: 14 residues. As DNA, the CDR3 is TGTGCCAGCACCCTCGGTGCGGCCGAAGAGACCCAGTACTTC. Translation: CASTLGAAEETQYF.

The chain is built from TRBV7-3 and TRBJ2-2, with D tentatively TRBD2 (5 bases). The CDR3 has 15 amino acids. Trimming cost V 5 bases and J 4 bases, with 14 bases left between them. From germline, CDR1 is SGHTA and CDR2 FQGTGA. CDR3 sequence: CASSRSGLFTGELFF. The CDR3 DNA reads TGTGCCAGCAGCCGATCGGGATTGTTCACCGGGGAGCTGTTTTTT.

This chain connects TRBV7-8 to TRBJ2-1, with 8 nucleotides matching TRBD2. CDR3 size: 18 residues. CDR1 is SGHVS, CDR2 FQNEAQ, per germline. The ends lost 0 bases at V and 8 bases at J; junction bases unmatched: 15. CDR3 in DNA: TGTGCCAGCAGCTTAGCGCGTAGTAGCGGGAAAGAGGGTCATGAGCAGTTCTTC. As protein: CASSLARSSGKEGHEQFF.

The rearrangement joins TRBV9 to TRBJ1-4; D not certain. Trimming removed 0 bases at V and 6 bases at J, with 9 bases between. The CDR3 runs to 14 residues. Looked up from germline, CDR1 is SGDLS and CDR2 is YYNGEE. The chain's CDR3 is CASSVAGDHEKLFF. DNA for the CDR3: TGTGCCAGCAGCGTAGCGGGTGATCATGAAAAACTGTTTTTT.

The chain carries TRBV4-1 and TRBJ2-2, with 12 bases identical to TRBD2. Germline V gene sequence: CDR1 MGHRA, CDR2 YSYEKL. V dropped 2 bases and J dropped 6; count of bases not matched to a gene: 1. CDR3 length equals 15 residues. CDR3 in amino acids: CASSQLAGGAGELFF. In nucleotides, the CDR3 is TGCGCCAGCAGCCAACTAGCGGGAGGGGCCGGGGAGCTGTTTTTT.

This rearrangement joins TRBV28 to TRBJ2-6, with D perhaps matching TRBD1 (5 bases). The CDR3 covers 19 residues. Germline V gives CDR1 MDHEN, CDR2 SYDVKM. Trimming removed 6 bases from V and 1 base from J, with 22 bases in between. The CDR3 reads CASSFTAQGGGSGANVLTF. The DNA for the CDR3 is TGTGCCAGCAGCTTCACAGCGCAGGGCGGTGGATCTGGGGCCAACGTCCTGACTTTC. Using reference TRBV28 and TRBJ2-6 for the parts outside the CDR3, the full variable domain is DVKVTQSSRYLVKRTGEKVFLECVQDMDHENMFWYRQDPGLGLRLIYFSYDVKMKEKGDIPEGYSVSREKKERFSLILESASTNQTSMYLCASSFTAQGGGSGANVLTFGAGSRLTVL.

The chain is built from TRBV10-3 and TRBJ2-1, with TRBD2 as a possible D gene (6 bases). The germline V gene encodes CDR1 ENHRY and CDR2 SYGVKD. Trimming pared 7 bases from V and 7 bases from J, leaving 14 bases between. The CDR3 is made up of 13 amino acids. CDR3 amino acids: CAINAGPGNEQFF. The DNA of the CDR3 is TGTGCCATCAATGCGGGGCCGGGGAATGAGCAGTTCTTC.

V usage is TRBV7-8 and J usage is TRBJ1-2; D gene uncertain. Germline V gene lookup returns CDR1 SGHVS and CDR2 FQNEAQ. Between the trimmed V and J ends, which lost 5 bases and 4 bases, there was a span of 11 bases. The CDR3 sequence is 13 residues long. CDR3 DNA: TGTGCCAGCAGCGAGACTCCTCTCTATGGCTACACCTTC. Its translation: CASSETPLYGYTF.

The chain links TRBV6-1 to TRBJ1-1; D might be TRBD1 (5 bases). CDR1 and CDR2 from the germline V gene are MNHNS and SASEGT. V gave up 3 bases and J gave up 10 bases, with 12 bases separating them. The CDR3 has 12 residues. CDR3 DNA sequence: TGTGCCAGCAGTGACTTCCAGGGCCCAGCTTTCTTT. Its protein is CASSDFQGPAFF.

This sequence joins TRBV6-5 and TRBJ1-2; possible D gene TRBD1, 5 bases. Germline values: CDR1 MNHEY, CDR2 SVGAGI. Trimming pared 0 bases from V and 4 bases from J, leaving 9 bases between. CDR3 length: 14 residues. The CDR3 DNA sequence: TGTGCCAGCAGTTACTCCGACAGCAGCTATGGCTACACCTTC. It encodes CASSYSDSSYGYTF.

The chain is built from TRBV9 and TRBJ2-1; 12 bases match TRBD2. Trimming took 3 bases from V and 0 from J; bases not matched to a gene: 1. The CDR3 runs 16 residues. CDR1 and CDR2 from the germline V gene are SGDLS and YYNGEE. CDR3 DNA sequence: TGTGCCAGCAGCGCGACTAGCGGGAGCTCCTACAATGAGCAGTTCTTC. Its protein is CASSATSGSSYNEQFF.

The chain uses TRBV5-5 and TRBJ1-2, with D unclear. The CDR3 runs 15 residues. V was trimmed by 0 bases and J by 4 bases, leaving 13 bases between them. Germline V gene data show CDR1 as SGHKS and CDR2 as YYEKEE (reference sequence). CDR3 loop: CASSLGPGSPYGYTF. DNA of the CDR3: TGTGCCAGCAGCTTGGGTCCTGGCTCCCCCTATGGCTACACCTTC.

The chain recombines TRBV6-1 with TRBJ2-2; 7 nucleotides align to TRBD2. Germline lookup yields CDR1 MNHNS and CDR2 SASEGT. V shed 8 bases, J shed 7 bases, and the junction held 13 bases outside the gene matches. This CDR3 comprises 15 residues. This CDR3 reads CASEEVGGLLGELFF. Here the CDR3 DNA reads TGTGCCAGCGAGGAGGTGGGAGGGCTCCTCGGGGAGCTGTTTTTT.

This clone was detected once. The chain recombines TRBV21-1 with TRBJ1-5; TRBD1 is the table's D call and was not checked against the DNA. TRBV21-1 is a pseudogene segment. The CDR3 contains 15 residues. In nucleotides, the CDR3 is TGTGCCAGCAGCAAAGAACAGGGGTGCAATCAGCCCCAGCATTTT. It is translated as CASSKEQGCNQPQHF.

The chain combines TRBV19 with TRBJ1-1, with D tentatively TRBD1 (5 bases). Germline CDR1 reads LNHDA; CDR2 reads SQIVND (reference sequence). This CDR3 is built from 14 residues. V was trimmed by 4 bases and J by 4 bases, leaving 13 bases between them. The CDR3 reads CASSKVREVTEAFF. In DNA form, the CDR3 reads TGTGCCAGTAGTAAAGTCAGGGAAGTCACTGAAGCTTTCTTT. Full variable domain (missing parts from reference TRBV19 and TRBJ1-1): DGGITQSPKYLFRKEGQNVTLSCEQNLNHDAMYWYRQDPGQGLRLIYYSQIVNDFQKGDIAEGYSVSREKKESFPLTVTSAQKNPTAFYLCASSKVREVTEAFFGQGTRLTVV.

This chain joins TRBV28 and TRBJ1-4; D is possibly TRBD1 (6 bases). The V end lost 6 bases, the J end lost 0 bases, and 11 bases lay between the germline ends. The CDR3 runs to 15 residues. Germline CDR1 MDHEN, CDR2 SYDVKM. CDR3 loop: CASRFRQATNEKLFF. The CDR3 DNA reads as TGTGCCAGCAGGTTTAGACAGGCAACTAATGAAAAACTGTTTTTT.

In this sample, this clone turned up once. This chain connects TRBV19 to TRBJ1-1; TRBD1 might be the D (6 bases). Germline loops: CDR1 LNHDA, CDR2 SQIVND (reference sequence). V was pared by 9 bases and J by 0 bases, with 17 bases between. The CDR3 sequence is 15 residues long. CDR3 sequence (DNA): TGTGCCAGCATTTCCAGGGACACACTGAACACTGAAGCTTTCTTT. Protein sequence: CASISRDTLNTEAFF.

CDR3 region: CASSLELRVGGNTIYF. The CDR3 DNA reads TGTGCCAGCAGCTTGGAACTCAGGGTGGGAGGAAACACCATATATTTT. This chain links TRBV5-5 with TRBJ1-3, with TRBD1 as a possible D gene (5 bases). Between the trimmed V and J ends, which lost 0 bases and 4 bases, there was a span of 14 bases. CDR1 is SGHKS, CDR2 YYEKEE, per germline (reference sequence). The length of the CDR3 is 16 residues.

CDR3: CAINIGGDNEQFF. Here the CDR3 DNA reads TGTGCCATCAATATCGGAGGAGACAATGAGCAGTTCTTC. This rearrangement joins TRBV10-3 to TRBJ2-1, with D perhaps matching TRBD2 (5 bases). The CDR3 runs to 13 residues. Trimming took 7 bases from V and 5 from J, leaving 12 bases between them. Germline V lookup: CDR1 ENHRY, CDR2 SYGVKD.

The V gene is TRBV15, the J gene TRBJ1-1; D might be TRBD1 (6 bases). There are 14 residues in the CDR3. Trimming cost V 2 bases and J 7 bases, with 14 bases left between them. Germline V gene data show CDR1 as LNHNV and CDR2 as YYDKDF (reference sequence). CDR3 residues: CATSRRRQDHEAFF. The CDR3 DNA reads as TGTGCCACCAGCAGAAGACGACAGGACCATGAAGCTTTCTTT. Drawing the rest from reference TRBV15 and TRBJ1-1, the complete variable domain is DAMVIQNPRYQVTQFGKPVTLSCSQTLNHNVMYWYQQKSSQAPKLLFHYYDKDFNNEADTPDNFQSRRPNTSFCFLDIRSPGLGDTAMYLCATSRRRQDHEAFFGQGTRLTVV.

The rearrangement joins TRBV4-2 to TRBJ2-1, with 12 bases fitting TRBD2. CDR3 length: 15 residues. Germline assignment: CDR1 LGHNA and CDR2 YNFKEQ. V was pared by 1 base and J by 5 bases, with 0 bases of the junction left unmatched. This CDR3 is CASSQGTSGNNEQFF. CDR3 in DNA: TGTGCCAGCAGCCAAGGGACTAGCGGGAACAATGAGCAGTTCTTC.